This section outlines one T cell receptor (beta chain) sequence together with its context. What it binds is not known. Profiled with immunoSEQ multiplex PCR; TCRdb holds only in-frame clones, not every one. The table shows 330,000 or so clones, with 73% occurring only once. This CDR3 is built from 14 residues. Trimming cost V 3 bases and J 7 bases, with 13 bases left between them. Germline loops: CDR1 LNHDA, CDR2 SQIVND (reference sequence). The data belong to a study of shared clonotypes between healthy human individuals. Broader study findings: The expectation was that sequencing depth would affect clonotype sharing among donors. Generally, estimated richness proved larger in naive subsets than it did in memory subsets.

Sequenced sample: memory CD4+ T cells sorted from blood. Subset reported: CD45RA-negative fraction. The sequence was collected from a man aged 25-40 years in good health. The chain is built from TRBV19 and TRBJ2-4; perhaps TRBD2 as D (5 bases). The CDR3 sequence: CASSIGLIPNIQYF. CDR3 sequence (DNA): TGTGCCAGTAGTATTGGACTCATTCCGAACATTCAGTACTTC. Supplemented by reference TRBV19 and TRBJ2-4, the full variable domain reads DGGITQSPKYLFRKEGQNVTLSCEQNLNHDAMYWYRQDPGQGLRLIYYSQIVNDFQKGDIAEGYSVSREKKESFPLTVTSAQKNPTAFYLCASSIGLIPNIQYFGAGTRLSVL.